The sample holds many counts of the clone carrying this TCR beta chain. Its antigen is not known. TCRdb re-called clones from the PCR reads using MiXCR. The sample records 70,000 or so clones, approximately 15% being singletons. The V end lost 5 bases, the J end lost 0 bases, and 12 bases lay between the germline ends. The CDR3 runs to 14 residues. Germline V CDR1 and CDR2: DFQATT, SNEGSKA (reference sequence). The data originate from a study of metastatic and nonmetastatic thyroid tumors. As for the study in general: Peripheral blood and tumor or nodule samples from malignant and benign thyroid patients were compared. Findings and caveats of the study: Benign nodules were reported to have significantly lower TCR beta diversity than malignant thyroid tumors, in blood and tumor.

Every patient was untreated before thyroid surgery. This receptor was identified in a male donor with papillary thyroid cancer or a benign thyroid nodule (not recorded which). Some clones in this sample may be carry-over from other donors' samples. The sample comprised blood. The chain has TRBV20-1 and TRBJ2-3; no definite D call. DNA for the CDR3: TGCAGTGCTCAGACTCCCATAAGCACAGATACGCAGTATTTT. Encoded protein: CSAQTPISTDTQYF.